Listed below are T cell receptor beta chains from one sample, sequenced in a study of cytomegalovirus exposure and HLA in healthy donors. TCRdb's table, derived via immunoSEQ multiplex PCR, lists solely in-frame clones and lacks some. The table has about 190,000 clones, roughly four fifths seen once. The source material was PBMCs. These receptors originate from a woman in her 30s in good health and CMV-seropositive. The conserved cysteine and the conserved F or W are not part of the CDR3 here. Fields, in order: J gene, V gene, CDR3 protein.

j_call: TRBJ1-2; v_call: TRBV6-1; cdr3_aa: ASYANGYT
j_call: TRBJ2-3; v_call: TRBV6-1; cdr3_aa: ASSEGLAGPFTDTQY
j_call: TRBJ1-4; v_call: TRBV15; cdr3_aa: ATSRDPGQFNEKLF
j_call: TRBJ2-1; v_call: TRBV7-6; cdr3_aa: ASSSPLADRNNEQF
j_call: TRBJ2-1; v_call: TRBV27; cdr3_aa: ASSLLSVNEQF
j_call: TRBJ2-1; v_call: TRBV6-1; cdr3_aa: ASSEVKAGGLNEQF
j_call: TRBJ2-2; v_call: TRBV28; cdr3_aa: ASRRGTSGTGELL
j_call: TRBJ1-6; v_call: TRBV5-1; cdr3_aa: ASGIRVNSPLH
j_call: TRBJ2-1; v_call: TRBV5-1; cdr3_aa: ASTYGQGFNEQF
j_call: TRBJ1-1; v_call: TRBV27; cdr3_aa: ASSHLGGSEAF
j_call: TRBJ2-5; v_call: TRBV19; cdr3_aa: ASSPPAGAGAQY
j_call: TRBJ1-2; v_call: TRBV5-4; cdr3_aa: ASSSTGGSGYT
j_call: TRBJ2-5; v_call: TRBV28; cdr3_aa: ASSPGKTQY
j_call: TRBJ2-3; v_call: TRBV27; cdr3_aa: ASSFSGVRGQTDTQY
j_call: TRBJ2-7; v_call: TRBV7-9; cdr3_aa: ASSLGRGSTGEQY
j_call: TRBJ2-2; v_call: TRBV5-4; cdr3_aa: ASSPLGGAVDTGELF
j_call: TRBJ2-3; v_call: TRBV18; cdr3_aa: ASSPVREQY
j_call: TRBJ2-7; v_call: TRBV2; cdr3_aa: ASSPQGPTGGSYEQY
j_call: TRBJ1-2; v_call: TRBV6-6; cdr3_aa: ASSAQGSFGYT
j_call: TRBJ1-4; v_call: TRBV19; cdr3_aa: ASRSGQGRNEKLF
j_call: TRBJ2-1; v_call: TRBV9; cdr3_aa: ASSGRTSGRARGVYEQF
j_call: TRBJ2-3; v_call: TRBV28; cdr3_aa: ASNPPGQGSTDTQY
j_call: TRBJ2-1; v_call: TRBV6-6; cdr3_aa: ASRSRTVYNEQF
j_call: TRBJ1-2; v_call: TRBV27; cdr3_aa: ASSLSPTGGYT
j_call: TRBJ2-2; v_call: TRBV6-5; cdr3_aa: ASSPGGYTGELF
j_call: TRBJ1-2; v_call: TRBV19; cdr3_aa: ASSSRSYGYT
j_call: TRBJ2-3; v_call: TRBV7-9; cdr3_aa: ASSDGLAGKDTQY
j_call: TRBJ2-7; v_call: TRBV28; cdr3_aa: ASSLDLTSYEQY
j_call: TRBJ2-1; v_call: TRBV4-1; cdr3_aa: ASSHSIEQF
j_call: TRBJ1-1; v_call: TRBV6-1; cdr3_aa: ASSEGGGGQGEAF
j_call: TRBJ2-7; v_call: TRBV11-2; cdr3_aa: ASSLESVYSYEQY
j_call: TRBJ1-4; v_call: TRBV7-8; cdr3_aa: ASSFRQGALSEKLF
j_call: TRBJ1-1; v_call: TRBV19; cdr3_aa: ASSPAGNTEAF
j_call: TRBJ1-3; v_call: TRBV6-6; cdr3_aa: ASRPGQSAGNTIY
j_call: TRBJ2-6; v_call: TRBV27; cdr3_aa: ASKVGGRAGSGANVLT
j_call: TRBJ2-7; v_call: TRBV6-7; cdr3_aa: ASSFEGALEQY
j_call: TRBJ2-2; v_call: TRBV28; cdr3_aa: ASSLYGGTHTGELF
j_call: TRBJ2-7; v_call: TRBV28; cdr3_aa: ASSLGPQGAYEQY
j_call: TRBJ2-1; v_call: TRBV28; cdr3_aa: ASSPQAGASEQF
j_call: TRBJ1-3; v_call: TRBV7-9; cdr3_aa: ASSSKRDTIY
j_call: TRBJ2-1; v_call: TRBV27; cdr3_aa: ASSLSKTSGSGYEQF
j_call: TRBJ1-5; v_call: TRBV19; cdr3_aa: ASSITGDTNQPQH
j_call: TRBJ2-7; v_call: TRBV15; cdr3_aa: ATSRDRAGGYEQY
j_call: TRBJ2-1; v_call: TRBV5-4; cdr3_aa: ASSLGSGPYNEQF
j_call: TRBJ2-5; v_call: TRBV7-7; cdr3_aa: ASSPGGASGNQETQY
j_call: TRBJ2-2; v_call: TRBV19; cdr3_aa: ASSISGTGELF
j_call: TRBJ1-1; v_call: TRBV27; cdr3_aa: ASSPLLIALNTEAF
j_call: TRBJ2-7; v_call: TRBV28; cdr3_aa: ASSPRSGRGPEQY